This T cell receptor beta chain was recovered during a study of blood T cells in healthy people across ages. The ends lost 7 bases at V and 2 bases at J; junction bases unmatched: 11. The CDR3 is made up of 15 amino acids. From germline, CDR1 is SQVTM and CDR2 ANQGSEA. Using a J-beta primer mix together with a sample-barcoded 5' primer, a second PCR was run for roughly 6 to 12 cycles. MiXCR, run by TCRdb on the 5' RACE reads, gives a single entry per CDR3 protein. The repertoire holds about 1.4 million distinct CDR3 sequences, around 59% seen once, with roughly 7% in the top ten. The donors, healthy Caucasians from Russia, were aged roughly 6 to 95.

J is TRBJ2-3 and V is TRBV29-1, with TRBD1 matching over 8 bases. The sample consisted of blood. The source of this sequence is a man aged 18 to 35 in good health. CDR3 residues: CSASGQGAFTDTQYF. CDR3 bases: TGCAGCGCTTCAGGGCAGGGGGCTTTCACAGATACGCAGTATTTT.